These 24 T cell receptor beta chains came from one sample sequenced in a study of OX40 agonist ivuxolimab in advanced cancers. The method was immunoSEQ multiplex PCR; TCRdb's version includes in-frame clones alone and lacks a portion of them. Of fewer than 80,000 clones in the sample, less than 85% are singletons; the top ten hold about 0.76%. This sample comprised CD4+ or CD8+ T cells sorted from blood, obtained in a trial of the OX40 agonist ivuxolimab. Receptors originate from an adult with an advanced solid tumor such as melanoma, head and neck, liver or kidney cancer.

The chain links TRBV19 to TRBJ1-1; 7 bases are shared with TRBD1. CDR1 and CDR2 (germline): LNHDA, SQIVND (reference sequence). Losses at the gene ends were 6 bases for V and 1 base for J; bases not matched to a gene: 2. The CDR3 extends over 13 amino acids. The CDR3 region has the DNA TGTGCCAGTAGCCGACAGGGGAACACTGAAGCTTTCTTT. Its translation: CASSRQGNTEAFF.

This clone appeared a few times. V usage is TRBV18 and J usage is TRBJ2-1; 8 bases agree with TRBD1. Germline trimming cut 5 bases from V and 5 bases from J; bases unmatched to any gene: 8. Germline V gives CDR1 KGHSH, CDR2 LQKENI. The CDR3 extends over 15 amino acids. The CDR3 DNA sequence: TGTGCCAGCTCAAAGGGACAGGAGGCCCACAATGAGCAGTTCTTC. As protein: CASSKGQEAHNEQFF. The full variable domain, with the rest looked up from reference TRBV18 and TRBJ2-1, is NAGVMQNPRHLVRRRGQEARLRCSPMKGHSHVYWYRQLPEEGLKFMVYLQKENIIDESGMPKERFSAEFPKEGPSILRIQQVVRGDSAAYFCASSKGQEAHNEQFFGPGTRLTVL.

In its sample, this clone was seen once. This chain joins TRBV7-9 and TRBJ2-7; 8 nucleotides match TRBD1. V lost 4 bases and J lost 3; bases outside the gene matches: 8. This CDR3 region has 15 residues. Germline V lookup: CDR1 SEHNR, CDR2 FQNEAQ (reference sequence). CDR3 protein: CASSSPATGVYEQYF. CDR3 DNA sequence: TGTGCCAGCAGCTCCCCGGCGACAGGGGTCTACGAGCAGTACTTC.

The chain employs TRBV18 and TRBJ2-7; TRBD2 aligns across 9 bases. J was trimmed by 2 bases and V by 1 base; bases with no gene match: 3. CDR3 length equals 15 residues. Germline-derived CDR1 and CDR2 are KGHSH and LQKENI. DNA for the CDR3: TGTGCCAGCTCACCACTGCTAGCGGGGACCTACGAGCAGTACTTC. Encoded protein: CASSPLLAGTYEQYF.

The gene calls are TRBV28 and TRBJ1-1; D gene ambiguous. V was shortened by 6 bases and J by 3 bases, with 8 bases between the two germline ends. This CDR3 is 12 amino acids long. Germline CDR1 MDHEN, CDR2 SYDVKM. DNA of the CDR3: TGTGCCAGCAGCGTCCGGGACACTGAAGCTTTCTTT. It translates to CASSVRDTEAFF.

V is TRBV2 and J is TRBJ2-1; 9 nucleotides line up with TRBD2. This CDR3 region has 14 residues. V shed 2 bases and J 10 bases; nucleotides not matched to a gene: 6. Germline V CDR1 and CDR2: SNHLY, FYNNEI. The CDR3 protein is CASSEWTSVGEQFF. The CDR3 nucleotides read TGTGCCAGCAGTGAATGGACTAGCGTCGGAGAGCAGTTCTTC.

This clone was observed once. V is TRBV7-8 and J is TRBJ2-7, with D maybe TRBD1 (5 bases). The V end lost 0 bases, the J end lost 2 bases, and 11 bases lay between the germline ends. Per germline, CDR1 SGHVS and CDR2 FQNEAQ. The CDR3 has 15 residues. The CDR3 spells CASSLADWTTYEQYF. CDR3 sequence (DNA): TGTGCCAGCAGCTTAGCGGATTGGACAACCTACGAGCAGTACTTC.

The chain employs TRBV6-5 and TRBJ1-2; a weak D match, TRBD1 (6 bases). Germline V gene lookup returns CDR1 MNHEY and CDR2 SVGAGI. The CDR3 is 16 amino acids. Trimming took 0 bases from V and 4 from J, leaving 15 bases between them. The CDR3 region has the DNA TGTGCCAGCAGTTACTCGAGTGCTGGGGGCGTCTATGGCTACACCTTC. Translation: CASSYSSAGGVYGYTF.

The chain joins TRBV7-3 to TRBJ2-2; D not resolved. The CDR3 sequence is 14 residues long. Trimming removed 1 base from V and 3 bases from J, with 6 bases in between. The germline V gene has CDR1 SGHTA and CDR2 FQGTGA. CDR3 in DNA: TGTGCCAGCAGCTTAAGGAGAGACACCGGGGAGCTGTTTTTT. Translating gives CASSLRRDTGELFF.

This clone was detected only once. The chain's CDR3 is CASSRGDRDSPLHF. Written as DNA, the CDR3 is TGTGCCAGCAGCAGAGGAGACCGGGATTCACCCCTCCACTTT. This chain connects TRBV5-6 to TRBJ1-6; D is ambiguous. The germline V gene encodes CDR1 SGHDT and CDR2 YYEEEE. The CDR3 loop spans 14 amino acids. V was pared by 4 bases and J by 8 bases, with 13 bases between.

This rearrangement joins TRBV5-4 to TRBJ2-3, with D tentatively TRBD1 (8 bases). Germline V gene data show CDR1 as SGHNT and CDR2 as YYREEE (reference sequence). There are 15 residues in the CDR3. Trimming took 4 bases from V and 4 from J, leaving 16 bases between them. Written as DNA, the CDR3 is TGTGCCAGCAGCGGGGGGGGACAGGCCCCAGATACGCAGTATTTT. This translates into CASSGGGQAPDTQYF.

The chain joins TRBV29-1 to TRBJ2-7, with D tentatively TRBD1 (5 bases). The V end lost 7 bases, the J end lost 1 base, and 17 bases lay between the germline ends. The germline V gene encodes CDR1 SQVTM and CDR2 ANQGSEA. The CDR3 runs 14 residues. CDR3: CSAARVDTSYEQYF. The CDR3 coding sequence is TGCAGCGCTGCCCGGGTGGACACTTCCTACGAGCAGTACTTC.

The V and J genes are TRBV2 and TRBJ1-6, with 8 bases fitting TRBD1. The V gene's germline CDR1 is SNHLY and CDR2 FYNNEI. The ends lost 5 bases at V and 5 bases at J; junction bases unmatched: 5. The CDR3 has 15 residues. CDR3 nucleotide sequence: TGTGCCAGCAGTTTGGACAGGGCGGATAATTCACCCCTCCACTTT. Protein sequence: CASSLDRADNSPLHF.

The CDR3 sequence: CASKDDLGADTQYF. The CDR3, as DNA: TGTGCCAGCAAGGACGACTTAGGGGCAGATACGCAGTATTTT. The chain is built from TRBV25-1 and TRBJ2-3; tentative D call: TRBD1 (5 bases). Germline V gives CDR1 MGHDK, CDR2 SYGVNS. V gave up 7 bases and J gave up 4 bases, with 15 bases separating them. The CDR3 is 14 amino acids.

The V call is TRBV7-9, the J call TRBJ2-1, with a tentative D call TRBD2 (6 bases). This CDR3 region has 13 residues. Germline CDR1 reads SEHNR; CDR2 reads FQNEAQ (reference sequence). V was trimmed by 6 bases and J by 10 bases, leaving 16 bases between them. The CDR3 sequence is CASSWDRRGEQFF. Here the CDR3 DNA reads TGTGCCAGCAGTTGGGACCGCCGGGGGGAGCAGTTCTTC.

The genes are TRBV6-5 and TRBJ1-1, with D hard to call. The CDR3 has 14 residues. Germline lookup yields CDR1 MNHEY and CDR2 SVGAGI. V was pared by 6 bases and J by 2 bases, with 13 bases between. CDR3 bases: TGTGCCAGCAGCTCCCGTGGGCACAACACTGAAGCTTTCTTT. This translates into CASSSRGHNTEAFF.

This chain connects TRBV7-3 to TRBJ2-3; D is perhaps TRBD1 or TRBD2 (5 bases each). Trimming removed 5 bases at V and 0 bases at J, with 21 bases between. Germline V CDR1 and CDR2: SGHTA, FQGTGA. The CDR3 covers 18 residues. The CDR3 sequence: CASSALINWGPSTDTQYF. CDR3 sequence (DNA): TGTGCCAGCAGCGCCCTGATCAACTGGGGACCCAGCACAGATACGCAGTATTTT.

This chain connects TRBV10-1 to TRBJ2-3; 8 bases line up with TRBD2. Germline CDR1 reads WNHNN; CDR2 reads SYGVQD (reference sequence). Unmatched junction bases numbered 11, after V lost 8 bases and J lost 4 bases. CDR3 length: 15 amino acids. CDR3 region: CASSQGTRDADTQYF. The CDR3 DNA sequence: TGCGCCAGCTCGCAAGGGACTAGGGACGCAGATACGCAGTATTTT.

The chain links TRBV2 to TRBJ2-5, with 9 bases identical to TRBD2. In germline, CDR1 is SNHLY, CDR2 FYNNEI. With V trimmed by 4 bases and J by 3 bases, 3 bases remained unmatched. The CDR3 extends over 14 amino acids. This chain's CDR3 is CASSVSSGEETQYF. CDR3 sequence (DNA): TGTGCCAGCAGTGTATCTAGCGGGGAAGAGACCCAGTACTTC.

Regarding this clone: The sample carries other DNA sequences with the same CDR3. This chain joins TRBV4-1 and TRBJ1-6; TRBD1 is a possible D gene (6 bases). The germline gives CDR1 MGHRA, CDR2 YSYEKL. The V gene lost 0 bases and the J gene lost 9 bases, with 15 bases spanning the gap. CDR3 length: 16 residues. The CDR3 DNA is TGCGCCAGCAGCCAAGAGGGCAGGGGATTAGGTTCACCCCTCCACTTT. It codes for CASSQEGRGLGSPLHF.

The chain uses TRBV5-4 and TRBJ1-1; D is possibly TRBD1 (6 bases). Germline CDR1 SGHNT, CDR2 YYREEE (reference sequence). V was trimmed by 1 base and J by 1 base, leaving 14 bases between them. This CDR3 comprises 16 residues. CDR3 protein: CASSLMGAVSNTEAFF. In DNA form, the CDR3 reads TGTGCCAGCAGCTTGATGGGGGCGGTATCGAACACTGAAGCTTTCTTT.

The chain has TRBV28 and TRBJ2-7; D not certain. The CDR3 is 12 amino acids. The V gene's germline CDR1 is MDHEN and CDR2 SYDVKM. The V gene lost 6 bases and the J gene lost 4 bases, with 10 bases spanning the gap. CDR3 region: CASSPVRYEQYF. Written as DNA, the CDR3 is TGTGCCAGCAGCCCCGTCCGGTACGAGCAGTACTTC.

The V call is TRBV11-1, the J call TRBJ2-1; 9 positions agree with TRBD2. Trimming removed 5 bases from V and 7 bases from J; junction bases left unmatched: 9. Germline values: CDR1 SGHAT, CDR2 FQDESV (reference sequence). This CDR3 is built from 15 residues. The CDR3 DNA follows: TGTGCCAGCAGCCACGGGACTAGCCGGGGAAATGAGCAGTTCTTC. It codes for CASSHGTSRGNEQFF.

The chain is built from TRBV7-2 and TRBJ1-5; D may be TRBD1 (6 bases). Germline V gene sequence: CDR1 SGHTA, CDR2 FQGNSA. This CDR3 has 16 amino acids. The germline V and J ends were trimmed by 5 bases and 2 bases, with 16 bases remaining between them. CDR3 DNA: TGTGCCAGCAGCCCCCCCAGGGGCGCTCGCAATCAGCCCCAGCATTTT. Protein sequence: CASSPPRGARNQPQHF.